This T cell receptor beta chain is from a study of radiation and T cells in renal cell carcinoma. The wider study: Nephrectomy followed 15 Gy stereotactic body radiation by 4 weeks. Whole-study findings and limits: In blood, top tumor clones expanded by 2 weeks, shrinking by 4.

Time point described: baseline pretreatment blood. Stated treatment: 15 Gy SBRT to primary tumor, nephrectomy 4 weeks later. Repertoires were generated with immunoSEQ multiplex PCR, while TCRdb's copy carries only in-frame clones and drops some. The table has about 49,000 clones, approximately 83% seen once; the top ten hold 30% to 35%. Regarding this clone: Antigen: not known.

This specimen was blood, taken from a patient whose treatment included radiotherapy and nephrectomy. The TCR was taken from a woman in her 70s with renal cell carcinoma.

The chain's CDR3 is CASSQDRDRETQYF. The CDR3 bases are TGTGCCAGCAGCCAGGACAGGGATCGGGAGACCCAGTACTTC. This chain joins TRBV4-2 and TRBJ2-5; 8 bases align to TRBD1. Germline trimming cut 3 bases from V and 5 bases from J; bases unmatched to any gene: 5. Looked up from germline, CDR1 is LGHNA and CDR2 is YNFKEQ. The CDR3 sequence is 14 residues long.